Listed here are 11 T cell receptor beta chains from one sample, sequenced in a study of vaccination effects on CD4 cells after COVID-19. Prior to sequencing, the ViraFEST assay stimulated PBMC with viral peptide pools, which expanded the antigen-specific CD4+ T cells. Cells that had been cultured for 10 days were the source of isolated CD4+ T cells. Participants were vaccinated with two doses of either the BNT162b2 or mRNA-1273 vaccine. TCRdb's table, derived via immunoSEQ multiplex PCR, lists solely in-frame clones and lacks some. The sample lists 65,000 to 95,000 clones, under 85% occurring once. No antigens are known for them. The sample consisted of CD4+ T cells from PBMCs cultured with HCoV-OC43 spike peptides, taken after COVID-19 vaccination. Subset reported: HCoV-OC43 spike overlapping peptide pool stimulation. Source of these receptors: a human donor who received a COVID-19 vaccine.

The V and J genes are TRBV6-5 and TRBJ2-5; D possibly uses TRBD1 or TRBD2 (5 bases each). The length of the CDR3 is 13 residues. Germline lookup yields CDR1 MNHEY and CDR2 SVGAGI. Between the trimmed V and J ends, which lost 7 bases and 1 base, there was a span of 10 bases. CDR3 sequence reads: CASKEGTQETQYF. In DNA, the CDR3 is TGTGCCAGCAAAGAGGGGACCCAAGAGACCCAGTACTTC.

This clone turned up a few times. This chain joins TRBV7-9 and TRBJ1-2, with D perhaps TRBD1 (5 bases). Germline assignment: CDR1 SEHNR and CDR2 FQNEAQ (reference sequence). V shed 2 bases and J shed 12 bases, with 16 bases lying between them. The CDR3 contains 13 residues. Written as DNA, the CDR3 is TGTGCCAGCAGCTTACTGGGACCGTTGGCTAACACCTTC. It is translated as CASSLLGPLANTF.

This sequence joins TRBV7-8 and TRBJ2-7; the match to TRBD2 covers 8 bases. Germline CDR1 reads SGHVS; CDR2 reads FQNEAQ. CDR3 length: 13 amino acids. Unmatched junction bases numbered 5, after V lost 4 bases and J lost 6 bases. CDR3: CASSSGGAVEQYV. The CDR3 DNA is TGTGCCAGCAGCTCGGGGGGGGCAGTCGAGCAGTACGTC.

The chain employs TRBV2 and TRBJ2-2; D perhaps matches TRBD1 (6 bases). The CDR3 runs to 14 residues. The V gene lost 8 bases and the J gene lost 4 bases, with 14 bases spanning the gap. In germline, CDR1 is SNHLY, CDR2 FYNNEI. CDR3 amino acids: CASRKQGPTGELFF. CDR3 nucleotides: TGTGCCAGCCGAAAACAGGGACCCACCGGGGAGCTGTTTTTT.

The rearrangement uses TRBV3-1 (or the pseudogene TRBV3-2) and TRBJ1-1; D may be TRBD1 (6 bases). Germline-derived CDR1 and CDR2 are LGHDT and YNNKEL (reference sequence). V was trimmed by 1 base and J by 4 bases, leaving 10 bases between them. The CDR3 spans 14 residues. The CDR3 nucleotides are TGTGCCAGCAGCCAAGCAGGAGGGGGCACTGAAGCTTTCTTT. It encodes CASSQAGGGTEAFF.

The chain links TRBV5-1 to TRBJ1-1, with 11 positions matching TRBD1. The CDR3 sequence is 16 residues long. The V gene's germline CDR1 is SGHRS and CDR2 YFSETQ. V trimming: 0 bases; J trimming: 1 base; junction bases outside the gene matches: 2. CDR3 protein: CASSLAGTGGNTEAFF. Written as DNA, the CDR3 is TGCGCCAGCAGCTTGGCCGGGACAGGGGGGAACACTGAAGCTTTCTTT.

This chain links TRBV6-6 with TRBJ1-5; D possibly corresponds to TRBD1 (6 bases). This CDR3 spans 14 amino acids. V lost 7 bases to trimming and J lost 5 bases, with 15 bases between them. Germline-derived CDR1 and CDR2 are MNHNY and SVGAGI (reference sequence). Written as DNA, the CDR3 is TGTGCCAGCACCCGACAGGCGGATTATCAGCCCCAGCATTTT. This sequence encodes CASTRQADYQPQHF.

The chain links TRBV6-5 to TRBJ2-7, with 8 bases fitting TRBD2. Germline values: CDR1 MNHEY, CDR2 SVGAGI. V shed 6 bases, J shed 4 bases, and the junction held 8 bases outside the gene matches. This CDR3 is built from 14 residues. The CDR3 reads CASSPTSGNYEQYV. The CDR3 DNA is TGTGCCAGCAGCCCAACTAGCGGAAATTACGAGCAGTACGTC.

J is TRBJ1-6 and V is TRBV7-8; 8 positions match TRBD1. V lost 2 bases, J lost 9 bases, and 6 bases stayed unmatched. The germline V gene has CDR1 SGHVS and CDR2 FQNEAQ. The CDR3 covers 15 residues. CDR3 region: CASSLYAGGISPLHF. In DNA form, the CDR3 reads TGTGCCAGCAGCTTATACGCAGGGGGCATTTCACCCCTCCACTTT.

This clone appeared once. V is TRBV15 and J is TRBJ2-3; 12 bases fit TRBD2. CDR1 is LNHNV and CDR2 is YYDKDF in the germline V gene (reference sequence). There are 17 residues in the CDR3. V dropped 0 bases and J dropped 1; count of bases not matched to a gene: 2. CDR3: CATSRDLAGGGTDTQYF. CDR3 in DNA: TGTGCCACCAGCAGAGACCTAGCGGGGGGGGGCACAGATACGCAGTATTTT. Variable domain in full (rest from reference TRBV15 and TRBJ2-3): DAMVIQNPRYQVTQFGKPVTLSCSQTLNHNVMYWYQQKSSQAPKLLFHYYDKDFNNEADTPDNFQSRRPNTSFCFLDIRSPGLGDTAMYLCATSRDLAGGGTDTQYFGPGTRLTVL.

This sequence joins TRBV10-1 and TRBJ1-6; no clear D. CDR3 length: 16 amino acids. V gave up 8 bases and J gave up 4 bases, with 18 bases separating them. Germline CDR1 and CDR2: WNHNN and SYGVQD (reference sequence). CDR3 protein: CASPAWPSIYNSPLHF. CDR3 sequence (DNA): TGCGCCAGCCCGGCGTGGCCAAGTATTTATAATTCACCCCTCCACTTT.